These 14 T cell receptor beta chains were all obtained from the same sample, sequenced in a study of T cells after yellow fever vaccination. MiXCR was run by TCRdb on the 5' RACE reads, yielding one entry per CDR3 protein. In the table there are hundreds of thousands of distinct CDR3 sequences, more than 9% of which are singletons. Source: PBMCs, taken on the day of the first yellow fever vaccination. The receptors were gathered from a man younger than 35 who received the YFV17D yellow fever vaccine.

The V gene is TRBV27, the J gene TRBJ2-1; unclear D gene. The CDR3 is made up of 15 amino acids. Per germline, CDR1 MNHEY and CDR2 SMNVEV (reference sequence). V shed 2 bases and J shed 0 bases, with 8 bases lying between them. The DNA of the CDR3 is TGTGCCAGCAGTTTAGTACTTAGCTCCTACAATGAGCAGTTCTTC. Encoded protein: CASSLVLSSYNEQFF.

This clonotype came up many times. V and J are TRBV5-1 and TRBJ2-4, with D tentatively TRBD1 (5 bases). The CDR3 consists of 13 residues. Germline loops: CDR1 SGHRS, CDR2 YFSETQ. Trimming took 4 bases from V and 5 from J, leaving 10 bases between them. The CDR3 nucleotides read TGCGCCAGCAGCAAAGGGGTCGAAAACATTCAGTACTTC. Amino acid sequence: CASSKGVENIQYF.

This clonotype was detected many times. J is TRBJ2-4 and V is TRBV25-1; D perhaps matches TRBD2 (5 bases). Germline CDR1 is MGHDK and CDR2 is SYGVNS. Between the trimmed V and J ends, which lost 3 bases and 11 bases, there was a span of 8 bases. CDR3 length equals 11 residues. For the CDR3, the DNA is TGTGCCAGCAGTGACGGGGAATTTCAGTACTTC. This gives the protein CASSDGEFQYF.

This chain joins TRBV7-9 and TRBJ1-2, with a tentative D call TRBD1 (6 bases). Germline CDR1 SEHNR, CDR2 FQNEAQ (reference sequence). The CDR3 loop spans 15 amino acids. V was cut by 3 bases and J by 4 bases, with 15 bases left in between. Written as DNA, the CDR3 is TGTGCCAGCAGCTTGCCGGGGGGCAAAGGCTATGGCTACACCTTC. This translates into CASSLPGGKGYGYTF.

At least ten counts were recorded for this clonotype. The chain combines TRBV7-9 with TRBJ1-4, with D perhaps matching TRBD1 (5 bases). CDR1 SEHNR and CDR2 FQNEAQ come from the germline V gene (reference sequence). This CDR3 has 15 residues. V lost 4 bases and J 2 bases, leaving 11 bases between the germline ends. CDR3 sequence: CASSSTTATNEKLFF. The CDR3 nucleotides read TGTGCCAGCAGCTCCACGACAGCCACTAATGAAAAACTGTTTTTT.

This clonotype was counted between two and nine times. The V and J genes are TRBV12-3 or TRBV12-4 and TRBJ2-7; D might be TRBD1 (5 bases). The CDR3 is 12 residues long. The V and J ends lost 5 bases and 4 bases respectively, with 9 bases between them. The CDR3 spells CASSQGRYEQYF. The CDR3 DNA reads as TGTGCCAGCAGTCAGGGAAGATACGAGCAGTACTTC.

CDR3 amino acids: CASSFQGPYTEAFF. DNA for the CDR3: TGTGCCAGCAGTTTCCAGGGGCCGTACACTGAAGCTTTCTTT. The chain employs TRBV12-3 or TRBV12-4 and TRBJ1-1; D is possibly TRBD1 (6 bases). V gave up 3 bases and J gave up 3 bases, with 11 bases separating them. There are 14 residues in the CDR3.

This clonotype has just a few counts. The rearrangement uses TRBV10-3 and TRBJ1-2, with TRBD1 matching 7 bases. The germline gives CDR1 ENHRY, CDR2 SYGVKD. J gave up 6 bases and V 10 bases, and 11 bases lay outside the gene matches. The CDR3 sequence is 13 residues long. The CDR3 DNA reads as TGTGCCACCTCCGGGACAGAGTTAGATGGCTACACCTTC. It encodes CATSGTELDGYTF.

The CDR3 bases are TGCGCCAGCAGCGCCCAGCGGGGGGGCTCCTACGAGCAGTACTTC. It encodes CASSAQRGGSYEQYF. The V and J genes are TRBV5-1 and TRBJ2-7, with 10 bases that match TRBD2. The CDR3 totals 15 residues. With V trimmed by 4 bases and J by 0 bases, 4 bases remained unmatched. Germline values: CDR1 SGHRS, CDR2 YFSETQ.

The chain combines TRBV12-3 or TRBV12-4 with TRBJ2-7; a possible D gene is TRBD1 (5 bases). V lost 5 bases, J lost 3 bases, and 11 bases lay in between. This CDR3 has 13 residues. The CDR3 protein is CASSPDKDYEQYF. CDR3 in DNA: TGTGCCAGCAGTCCGGACAAGGACTACGAGCAGTACTTC.

This clonotype appeared many times. This chain connects TRBV20-1 to TRBJ2-2; D is undetermined. This CDR3 is 11 amino acids long. The germline V gene encodes CDR1 DFQATT and CDR2 SNEGSKA (reference sequence). The V end lost 6 bases, the J end lost 12 bases, and 14 bases lay between the germline ends. CDR3 nucleotides: TGCAGTGCGGTCGACCAGAGGAAGCTGTTTTTT. It codes for CSAVDQRKLFF.

Only a few counts were recorded for this clonotype. This chain connects TRBV4-3 to TRBJ1-1, with D maybe TRBD1 (6 bases). CDR3 size: 16 residues. Germline assignment: CDR1 LGHNA and CDR2 YSLEER. The germline V and J ends were trimmed by 0 bases and 4 bases, with 15 bases remaining between them. The DNA of the CDR3 is TGCGCCAGCAGCCAAGATTCTCCGTGGACAGCCACTGAAGCTTTCTTT. It translates to CASSQDSPWTATEAFF.

In its sample, this clonotype was seen a few times. This CDR3 reads CASSGGLAGGLNEQFF. In DNA, the CDR3 is TGCGCCAGCAGCGGAGGACTAGCGGGGGGGCTGAATGAGCAGTTCTTC. V and J are TRBV5-1 and TRBJ2-1; 15 nucleotides agree with TRBD2. Germline values: CDR1 SGHRS, CDR2 YFSETQ. V gave up 4 bases and J gave up 7 bases; unmatched junction bases: 6. The CDR3 has 16 amino acids.

This rearrangement joins TRBV5-6 to TRBJ2-3; 8 bases map to TRBD2. The CDR3 is made up of 15 amino acids. In germline, CDR1 is SGHDT, CDR2 YYEEEE. V gave up 3 bases and J gave up 2 bases; unmatched junction bases: 5. The CDR3 region has the DNA TGTGCCAGCAGCTATAGCGGGGAGATCACAGATACGCAGTATTTT. Its translation: CASSYSGEITDTQYF.